The 5 T cell receptor beta chains below come from one sample, sequenced in a study of T cells after yellow fever vaccination. In TCRdb, the 5' RACE reads were re-called with MiXCR into one record per CDR3 protein. This table has approximately 160,000 distinct CDR3 sequences, around 9.3% appearing once. This specimen consisted of CD8+ T cells sorted from PBMCs, obtained 45 days after the yellow fever booster vaccination. These receptors all come from a man younger than 35 who received the YFV17D yellow fever vaccine.

This clonotype showed up just a few times. This chain links TRBV5-6 with TRBJ1-2; tentatively, D is TRBD1 (5 bases). Germline loops: CDR1 SGHDT, CDR2 YYEEEE. The CDR3 spans 14 residues. Trimming took off 4 bases at V and 6 bases at J, with 16 bases between the two ends. The CDR3 sequence: CASSRSGTENGYTF. The CDR3 coding sequence is TGTGCCAGCAGCAGATCCGGGACGGAAAATGGCTACACCTTC.

This clonotype was detected only a few times. This chain links TRBV7-9 with TRBJ2-7; 13 bases fit TRBD2. From germline, CDR1 is SEHNR and CDR2 FQNEAQ (reference sequence). The CDR3 consists of 17 residues. J lost 2 bases, V lost 5 bases, and 9 bases had no gene match. For the CDR3, the DNA is TGTGCCAGCAGCGCCGCACAACTAGCGGGGGGGACCTACGAGCAGTACTTC. Its protein product is CASSAAQLAGGTYEQYF.

The table lists this clonotype with a few counts. The chain uses TRBV4-1 and TRBJ1-1; D is undetermined. CDR3 size: 12 residues. Between the trimmed V and J ends, which lost 2 bases and 7 bases, there was a span of 8 bases. Germline values: CDR1 MGHRA, CDR2 YSYEKL. CDR3 nucleotide sequence: TGCGCCAGCAGCCAACCCCCGGGTGAAGCTTTCTTT. Its protein product is CASSQPPGEAFF.

This clonotype was counted between two and nine times. This chain links TRBV4-1 with TRBJ2-5; 13 positions agree with TRBD2. Germline V gene data show CDR1 as MGHRA and CDR2 as YSYEKL. Germline trimming cut 10 bases from V and 5 bases from J; bases unmatched to any gene: 10. The CDR3 has 15 amino acids. The CDR3 region is CATRTSGGRGETQYF. The CDR3 DNA sequence: TGCGCCACTCGGACTAGCGGGGGCCGGGGGGAGACCCAGTACTTC.

V and J are TRBV7-6 and TRBJ1-5; the D gene is possibly TRBD1 (5 bases). V gave up 1 base and J gave up 7 bases, with 11 bases separating them. CDR1 is SGHVS and CDR2 is FNYEAQ in the germline V gene. The CDR3 is 14 amino acids. The CDR3 DNA is TGTGCCAGCAGCTTAGTCGGGGGAGGGCAGCCCCAGCATTTT. Amino acid sequence: CASSLVGGGQPQHF.